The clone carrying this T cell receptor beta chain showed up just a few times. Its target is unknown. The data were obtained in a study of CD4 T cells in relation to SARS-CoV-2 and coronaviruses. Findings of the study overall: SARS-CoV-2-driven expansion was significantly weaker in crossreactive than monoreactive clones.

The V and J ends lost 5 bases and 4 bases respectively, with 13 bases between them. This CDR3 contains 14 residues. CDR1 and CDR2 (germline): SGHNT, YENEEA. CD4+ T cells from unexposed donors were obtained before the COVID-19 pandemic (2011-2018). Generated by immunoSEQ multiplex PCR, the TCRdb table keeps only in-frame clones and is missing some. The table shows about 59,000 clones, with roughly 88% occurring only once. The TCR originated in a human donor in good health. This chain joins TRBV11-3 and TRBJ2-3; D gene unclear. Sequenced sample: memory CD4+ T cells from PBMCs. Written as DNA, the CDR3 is TGTGCCAGCAGCCCGAGCCGACTTGCAGATACGCAGTATTTT. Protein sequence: CASSPSRLADTQYF.